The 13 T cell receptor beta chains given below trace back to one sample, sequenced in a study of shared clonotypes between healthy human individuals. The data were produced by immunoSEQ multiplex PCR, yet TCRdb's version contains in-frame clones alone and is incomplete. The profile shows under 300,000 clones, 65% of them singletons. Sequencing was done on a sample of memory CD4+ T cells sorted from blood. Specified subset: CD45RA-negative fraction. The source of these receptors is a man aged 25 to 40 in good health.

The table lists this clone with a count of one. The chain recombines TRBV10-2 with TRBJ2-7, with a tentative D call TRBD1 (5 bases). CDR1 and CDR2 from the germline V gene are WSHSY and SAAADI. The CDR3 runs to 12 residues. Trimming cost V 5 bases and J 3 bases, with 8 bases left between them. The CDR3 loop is CASSLTDYEQYF. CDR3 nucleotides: TGCGCCAGCAGTTTGACAGACTACGAGCAGTACTTC.

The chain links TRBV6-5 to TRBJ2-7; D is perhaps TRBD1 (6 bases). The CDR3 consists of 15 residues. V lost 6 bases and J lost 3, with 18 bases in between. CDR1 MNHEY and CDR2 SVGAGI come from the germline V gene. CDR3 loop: CASSPTGQKNYEQYF. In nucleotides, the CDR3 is TGTGCCAGCAGCCCGACAGGACAAAAAAACTACGAGCAGTACTTC.

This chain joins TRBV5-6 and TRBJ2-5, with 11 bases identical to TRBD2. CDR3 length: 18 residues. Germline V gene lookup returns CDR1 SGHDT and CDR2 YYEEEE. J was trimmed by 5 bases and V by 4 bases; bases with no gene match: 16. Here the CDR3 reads CASSLYELRLAGTETQYF. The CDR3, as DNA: TGTGCCAGCAGCCTATACGAACTTCGACTAGCGGGAACTGAGACCCAGTACTTC.

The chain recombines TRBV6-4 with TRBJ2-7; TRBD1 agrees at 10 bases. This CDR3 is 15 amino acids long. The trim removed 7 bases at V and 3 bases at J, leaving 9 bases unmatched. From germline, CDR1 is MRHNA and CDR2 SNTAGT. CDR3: CASISRDRGYYEQYF. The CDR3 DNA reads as TGTGCCAGCATTTCCCGGGACAGGGGTTACTACGAGCAGTACTTC.

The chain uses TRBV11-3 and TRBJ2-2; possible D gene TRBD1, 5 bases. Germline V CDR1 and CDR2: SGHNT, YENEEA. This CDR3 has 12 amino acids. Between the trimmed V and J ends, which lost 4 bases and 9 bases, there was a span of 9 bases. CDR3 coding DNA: TGTGCCAGCAGCTCACAGGCCCGGGAGCTGTTTTTT. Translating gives CASSSQARELFF. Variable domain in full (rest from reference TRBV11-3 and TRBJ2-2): EAGVVQSPRYKIIEKKQPVAFWCNPISGHNTLYWYLQNLGQGPELLIRYENEEAVDDSQLPKDRFSAERLKGVDSTLKIQPAELGDSAVYLCASSSQARELFFGEGSRLTVL.

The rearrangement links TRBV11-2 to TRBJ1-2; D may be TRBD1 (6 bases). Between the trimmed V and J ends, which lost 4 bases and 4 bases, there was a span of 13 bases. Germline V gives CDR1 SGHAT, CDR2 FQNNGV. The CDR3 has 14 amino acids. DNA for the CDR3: TGTGCCAGCAGCTCGGTCGGACAGTTCTATGGCTACACCTTC. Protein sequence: CASSSVGQFYGYTF.

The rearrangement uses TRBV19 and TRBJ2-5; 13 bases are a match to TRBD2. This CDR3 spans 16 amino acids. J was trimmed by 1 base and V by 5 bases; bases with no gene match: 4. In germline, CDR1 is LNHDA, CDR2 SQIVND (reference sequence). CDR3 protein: CASSSGTSGVQETQYF. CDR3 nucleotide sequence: TGTGCCAGTAGTTCCGGGACTAGCGGGGTCCAAGAGACCCAGTACTTC.

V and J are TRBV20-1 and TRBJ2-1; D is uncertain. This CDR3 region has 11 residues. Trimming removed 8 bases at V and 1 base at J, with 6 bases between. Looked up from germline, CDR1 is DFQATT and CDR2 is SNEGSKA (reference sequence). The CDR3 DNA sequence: TGCAGTCCCACGTCCTACAATGAGCAGTTCTTC. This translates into CSPTSYNEQFF.

CDR3 sequence (DNA): TGTGCCAGCAGCTTAGATCATTCAGTGGAGACCCAGTACTTC. Translation gives CASSLDHSVETQYF. The chain links TRBV7-2 to TRBJ2-5, with D uncertain. V lost 1 base to trimming and J lost 5 bases, with 11 bases between them. This CDR3 spans 14 amino acids. The germline V gene has CDR1 SGHTA and CDR2 FQGNSA. The full variable domain, its missing parts supplied by reference TRBV7-2 and TRBJ2-5, is GAGVSQSPSNKVTEKGKDVELRCDPISGHTALYWYRQSLGQGLEFLIYFQGNSAPDKSGLPSDRFSAERTGGSVSTLTIQRTQQEDSAVYLCASSLDHSVETQYFGPGTRLLVL.

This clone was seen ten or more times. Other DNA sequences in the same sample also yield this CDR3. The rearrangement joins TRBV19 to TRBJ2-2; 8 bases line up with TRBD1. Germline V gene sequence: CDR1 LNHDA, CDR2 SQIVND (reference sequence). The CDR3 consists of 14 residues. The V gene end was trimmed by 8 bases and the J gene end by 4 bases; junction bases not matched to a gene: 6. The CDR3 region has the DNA TGTGCCAGTCGACACACAGGGGGCACCGGGGAGCTGTTTTTT. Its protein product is CASRHTGGTGELFF.

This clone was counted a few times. CDR3 protein: CASSLSGMHTEAFF. The CDR3 DNA is TGTGCCAGCAGCTTATCAGGGATGCACACTGAAGCTTTCTTT. The V call is TRBV11-2, the J call TRBJ1-1; D may be TRBD1 (5 bases). This CDR3 contains 14 residues. Germline V CDR1 and CDR2: SGHAT, FQNNGV. V was clipped by 2 bases and J by 3 bases, with 10 bases between them.

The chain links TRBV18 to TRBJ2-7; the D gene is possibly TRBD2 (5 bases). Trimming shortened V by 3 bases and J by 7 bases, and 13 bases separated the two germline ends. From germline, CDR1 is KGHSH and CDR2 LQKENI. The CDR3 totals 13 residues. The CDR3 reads CASSPSREVEQYF. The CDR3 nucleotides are TGTGCCAGCTCACCTTCGAGGGAAGTTGAGCAGTACTTC.

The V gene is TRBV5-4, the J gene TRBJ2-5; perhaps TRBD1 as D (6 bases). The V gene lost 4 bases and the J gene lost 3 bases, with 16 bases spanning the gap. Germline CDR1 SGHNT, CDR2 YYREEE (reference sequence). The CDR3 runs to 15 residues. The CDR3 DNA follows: TGTGCCAGCAGCCGATTAGGACAGACAGAAGAGACCCAGTACTTC. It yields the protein CASSRLGQTEETQYF.